The 17 T cell receptor beta chains presented below share a single source sample, sequenced in a study of T-cell reconstitution after alpha-beta-depleted transplantation in children. The library targeted TCRbeta and was prepared with unique molecular identifiers. TCRdb recomputed calls from the PCR reads with MiXCR, one row per CDR3 protein. Among 450,000 to 600,000 distinct CDR3 sequences listed, more than 9% were seen once. Specimen: PBMCs, collected before TCRalphabeta/CD19-depleted stem cell transplant. Every receptor here comes from a child aged 2 to 10 with inherited bone marrow failure, due to receive a stem cell transplant.

At least ten counts were recorded for this clonotype. The CDR3 reads CAIRGDSGANVLTF. The CDR3 DNA reads as TGTGCCATCAGGGGCGATTCTGGGGCCAACGTCCTGACTTTC. The chain is built from TRBV10-3 and TRBJ2-6; D is unresolved. Trimming shortened V by 6 bases and J by 1 base, and 7 bases separated the two germline ends. The CDR3 consists of 14 residues. Looked up from germline, CDR1 is ENHRY and CDR2 is SYGVKD.

This clonotype has ten or more counts. V and J are TRBV12-3 or TRBV12-4 and TRBJ2-5; no clear D. V lost 6 bases, J lost 7 bases, and 9 bases lay in between. The CDR3 spans 11 residues. CDR3 residues: CASSPSRTQYF. The DNA of the CDR3 is TGTGCCAGCAGCCCATCCAGGACCCAGTACTTC.

This clonotype was detected many times. The chain combines TRBV6-2 or TRBV6-3 with TRBJ2-1; D unclear. Germline V gene sequence: CDR1 MNHEY, CDR2 SVGEGT. The CDR3 is 15 amino acids. V was pared by 2 bases and J by 3 bases, with 11 bases between. CDR3 amino acids: CASSYPPSVYNEQFF. The CDR3 coding sequence is TGTGCCAGCAGTTACCCCCCAAGTGTCTACAATGAGCAGTTCTTC.

In this sample, this clonotype turned up many times. This rearrangement joins TRBV10-3 to TRBJ2-2; no reliable D call. Germline-derived CDR1 and CDR2 are ENHRY and SYGVKD. Trimming removed 4 bases at V and 1 base at J, with 4 bases between. This CDR3 comprises 13 residues. CDR3 in amino acids: CAISGVNTGELFF. DNA for the CDR3: TGTGCCATCAGTGGAGTGAACACCGGGGAGCTGTTTTTT.

As for this clonotype: This may be a read error, as it is one base from a much larger clone. The V call is TRBV24-1, the J call TRBJ2-1; the D gene could be TRBD1 or TRBD2 (5 bases each). The CDR3 contains 15 residues. CDR1 is KGHDR and CDR2 is SFDVKD in the germline V gene. The CDR3 DNA sequence: TGTGCCACCAGTGATGAGGGGTCAGGATACAATGAGCGGTTCTTC. It specifies CATSDEGSGYNERFF.

This clonotype was seen many times. V is TRBV5-1 and J is TRBJ1-1; D not certain. CDR3 length: 15 amino acids. Per germline, CDR1 SGHRS and CDR2 YFSETQ. V dropped 0 bases and J dropped 0 bases, with 9 bases sitting between them. Here the CDR3 DNA reads TGCGCCAGCAGCTTGGTTCCGGGGATGAACACTGAAGCTTTCTTT. Translated: CASSLVPGMNTEAFF.

This clonotype was observed at least ten times. The chain uses TRBV11-2 and TRBJ2-2, with unresolved D. V lost 5 bases and J lost 4, with 17 bases in between. The germline V gene encodes CDR1 SGHAT and CDR2 FQNNGV. The CDR3 has 16 residues. CDR3: CASSDHIPIITGELFF. The CDR3 coding sequence is TGTGCCAGCAGCGACCACATACCTATAATCACCGGGGAGCTGTTTTTT.

This clonotype was seen repeatedly, ten times or more. V usage is TRBV5-1 and J usage is TRBJ2-6, with a weak D call TRBD2 (5 bases). Germline CDR1 reads SGHRS; CDR2 reads YFSETQ. V was shortened by 4 bases and J by 4 bases, with 12 bases between the two germline ends. The length of the CDR3 is 15 residues. The CDR3 coding sequence is TGCGCCAGCAGCCAAGGAGGAACCGGGGCCAACGTCCTGACTTTC. Its translation: CASSQGGTGANVLTF.

This clonotype was counted ten times or more. This chain uses TRBV6-5 with TRBJ1-1, with D perhaps TRBD1 (5 bases). Germline CDR1 reads MNHEY; CDR2 reads SVGAGI. This CDR3 comprises 12 residues. The V gene lost 2 bases and the J gene lost 7 bases, with 8 bases spanning the gap. The CDR3 region is CASSYGADEAFF. Written as DNA, the CDR3 is TGTGCCAGCAGTTACGGGGCAGATGAAGCTTTCTTT.

The chain links TRBV20-1 to TRBJ2-3; 7 nucleotides agree with TRBD2. V trimming: 1 base; J trimming: 6 bases; junction bases outside the gene matches: 7. The CDR3 spans 14 residues. The V gene's germline CDR1 is DFQATT and CDR2 SNEGSKA (reference sequence). CDR3 loop: CSARGPGLRDTQYF. The CDR3 DNA reads as TGCAGTGCTAGAGGGCCGGGACTACGGGATACGCAGTATTTT.

This clonotype was found many times. This sequence joins TRBV4-2 and TRBJ2-3, with a tentative D call TRBD1 (6 bases). In germline, CDR1 is LGHNA, CDR2 YNFKEQ. The CDR3 totals 17 residues. Trimming left V 1 base short and J 0 bases short, with 14 bases between. CDR3 in amino acids: CASSQVGPGQSTDTQYF. The DNA of the CDR3 is TGTGCCAGCAGCCAAGTTGGCCCGGGACAAAGCACAGATACGCAGTATTTT.

J is TRBJ2-5 and V is TRBV27; 7 nucleotides match TRBD2. The CDR3 runs to 14 residues. After removal of 2 bases from V and 5 bases from J, the junction contained 5 bases not matched to a gene. Per germline, CDR1 MNHEY and CDR2 SMNVEV (reference sequence). CDR3 DNA sequence: TGTGCCAGCAGTTTAGCTCTGGGGGGGGAGACCCAGTACTTC. Its translation is CASSLALGGETQYF.

In its sample, this clonotype was seen many times. The CDR3 DNA reads TGTGCCAGCAGTCAGGGGACTAATGAAAAACTGTTTTTT. Translation gives CASSQGTNEKLFF. This chain uses TRBV27 with TRBJ1-4, with D possibly being TRBD1 (6 bases). Trimming removed 5 bases at V and 2 bases at J, with 6 bases between. CDR3 length: 13 amino acids. CDR1 is MNHEY and CDR2 is SMNVEV in the germline V gene (reference sequence).

This clonotype was seen ten or more times. The chain is built from TRBV7-8 and TRBJ2-7; D is unresolved. V shed 1 base and J shed 2 bases, with 9 bases lying between them. The V gene's germline CDR1 is SGHVS and CDR2 FQNEAQ. This CDR3 comprises 14 residues. CDR3 amino acids: CASSLDVGPYEQYF. DNA of the CDR3: TGTGCCAGCAGCTTAGATGTAGGGCCCTACGAGCAGTACTTC.

This clonotype was seen many times. The chain uses TRBV28 and TRBJ1-3; D not resolved. V lost 3 bases and J lost 4, with 10 bases in between. Per the germline V gene, CDR1 is MDHEN and CDR2 is SYDVKM. The CDR3 spans 14 residues. CDR3 region: CASSFRLPGNTIYF. For the CDR3, the DNA is TGTGCCAGCAGTTTTAGGCTGCCGGGAAACACCATATATTTT.

This clonotype occurred many times. In nucleotides, the CDR3 is TGCGCCAGCAGCCAAGATTGGACAGGGGGCGGTTGGGCTTTCTTT. As protein: CASSQDWTGGGWAFF. This rearrangement joins TRBV4-3 to TRBJ1-1, with TRBD1 identical over 11 bases. This CDR3 spans 15 amino acids. Germline CDR1 LGHNA, CDR2 YSLEER. The J segment lost 11 bases and the V segment lost 0 bases, leaving 8 bases of the junction unmatched.

Many counts were recorded for this clonotype. The rearrangement uses TRBV11-2 and TRBJ1-2, with D perhaps TRBD1 (5 bases). Trimming took off 1 base at V and 2 bases at J, with 23 bases between the two ends. Germline loops: CDR1 SGHAT, CDR2 FQNNGV. The CDR3 loop spans 19 amino acids. CDR3 nucleotide sequence: TGTGCCAGCAGCTTAGGTGTTAGGGGCAGGTCGGCTCGGAACTATGGCTACACCTTC. Amino acids: CASSLGVRGRSARNYGYTF.